This paragraph covers one TCR beta chain sequence. V lost 2 bases and J lost 6, with 16 bases in between. The CDR3 is 15 residues long. TCRdb called the RT-PCR reads again in MiXCR, with one record for every CDR3 protein. The repertoire includes hundreds of thousands of distinct CDR3 sequences, about 14% of them detected once, and around 6.5% sits in the top ten. The data stem from a study of response to subunit inactivated influenza vaccine. Sequencing used PBMCs from blood, obtained 14 to 15 days before vaccination. This receptor was obtained from a man over 45 who received an inactivated influenza vaccine. The chain joins TRBV12-3 or TRBV12-4 to TRBJ1-2; D may be TRBD1 (5 bases). CDR3 sequence: CASSLRGAPWDGYTF. The DNA of the CDR3 is TGTGCCAGCAGTTTAAGGGGCGCTCCTTGGGATGGCTACACCTTC.